These T cell receptor beta chains were read from a single sample in a study of shared clonotypes between healthy human individuals. Clones were read by immunoSEQ multiplex PCR, and TCRdb kept only the in-frame ones, dropping some. Of approximately 510,000 clones listed, 70% to 80% are singletons. The sequenced sample consisted of PBMCs. The receptor set was obtained from a woman between 40 and 50 years old in good health. Some clones in this sample may be carry-over from other donors' samples. The CDR3 runs from the conserved cysteine through the conserved F or W. D genes are given only for firm matches. Only part of the rows carry a size: once, few, many, or a class if the clone is expanded.

TRBJ1-1	TRBV5-6	.	.	CASTPGSDRPPSNTEAFF	TGTGCCAGCACCCCAGGTTCGGACAGACCCCCTTCGAACACTGAAGCTTTCTTT
TRBJ2-1	TRBV30	.	.	CAWSLDNEQFF	TGTGCCTGGAGTTTGGACAATGAGCAGTTCTTC
TRBJ2-2	TRBV19	.	TRBD2	CASRQTSGRANTGELFF	TGTGCCAGTAGGCAGACTAGCGGGAGGGCGAACACCGGGGAGCTGTTTTTT
TRBJ2-3	TRBV5-1	.	TRBD2	CASLASGARTDTQYF	TGCGCCAGCCTGGCTAGCGGCGCACGCACAGATACGCAGTATTTT
TRBJ1-5	TRBV10-3	once	TRBD1	CAISESLQGLQPQHF	TGTGCCATCAGTGAGTCGCTACAGGGGCTACAGCCCCAGCATTTT
TRBJ2-5	TRBV18	.	.	CASSPEGAQYF	TGTGCCAGCTCACCAGAGGGGGCCCAGTACTTC
TRBJ2-2	TRBV10-3	.	TRBD1	CAIRRQGFGELFF	TGTGCCATCAGAAGACAGGGGTTCGGGGAGCTGTTTTTT
TRBJ2-7	TRBV6-1	.	.	CASSIWGPTSYEQYF	TGTGCCAGCAGTATCTGGGGGCCTACTTCCTACGAGCAGTACTTC
TRBJ2-7	TRBV2	once	.	CASSDYGEAYEQYF	TGTGCCAGCAGTGATTACGGGGAGGCCTACGAGCAGTACTTC
TRBJ2-7	TRBV11-1	many	TRBD2	CASSRTGTSGFYEQYF	TGTGCCAGCAGCAGAACCGGGACTAGCGGGTTCTACGAGCAGTACTTC
TRBJ1-2	TRBV30	once	.	CAWSGGGEGGSYTF	TGTGCCTGGAGTGGTGGTGGTGAAGGAGGTAGCTACACCTTC
TRBJ2-3	TRBV6-4	many	.	CASSDSTGSGTDTQYF	TGTGCCAGCAGTGACTCAACAGGGAGTGGAACAGATACGCAGTATTTT